Following are 21 T cell receptor beta chains from one sample sequenced in a study of T cell changes during pregnancy in multiple sclerosis. The repertoire was sequenced with immunoSEQ multiplex PCR; TCRdb's copy has only in-frame clones and lacks some. Of about 87,000 clones in the sample, 93% are singletons; the top ten hold more than 1.1%. The sequences come from peripheral blood, collected in the third trimester of pregnancy. The receptor source for this set is a female donor in good health, enrolled as a control in a pregnancy study.

This chain joins TRBV18 and TRBJ2-5; TRBD1 matches 7 bases. The junction had 10 bases not matched to a gene; V was cut back by 4 bases and J by 2 bases. Germline values: CDR1 KGHSH, CDR2 LQKENI. The CDR3 is 16 residues long. Here the CDR3 reads CASSLKTGTEQETQYF. The CDR3, as DNA: TGTGCCAGCTCACTTAAAACCGGGACAGAACAAGAGACCCAGTACTTC.

V usage is TRBV6-4 and J usage is TRBJ2-2, with D maybe TRBD2 (6 bases). The CDR3 length is 15 residues. The germline V and J ends were trimmed by 6 bases and 1 base, with 12 bases remaining between them. Germline CDR1 MRHNA, CDR2 SNTAGT. Here the CDR3 reads CASSSSARNTGELFF. The CDR3 region has the DNA TGTGCCAGCAGCTCTAGCGCCCGGAACACCGGGGAGCTGTTTTTT.

The chain couples TRBV7-9 to TRBJ1-5; 8 bases agree with TRBD1. This CDR3 comprises 15 residues. The V segment lost 5 bases and the J segment 4 bases; nucleotides outside the gene matches: 7. CDR1 and CDR2 from the germline V gene are SEHNR and FQNEAQ (reference sequence). The DNA of the CDR3 is TGTGCCAGCAGCCCTGGGACAGGCGGGAATCAGCCCCAGCATTTT. Translation gives CASSPGTGGNQPQHF.

This rearrangement joins TRBV7-9 to TRBJ2-3; 7 bases are shared with TRBD1. V dropped 5 bases and J dropped 6; count of bases not matched to a gene: 23. The CDR3 length is 19 residues. Germline V gives CDR1 SEHNR, CDR2 FQNEAQ (reference sequence). Here the CDR3 DNA reads TGTGCCAGCAGCCATATAGGGTGGGGATTAGGGACAGCCAACGATACGCAGTATTTT. It translates to CASSHIGWGLGTANDTQYF.

Notes on this clone: Germline and junction disagree at one end, which may indicate a read error. V is TRBV29-1 and J is TRBJ2-7; TRBD2 matches at 8 bases. The CDR3 spans 14 residues. Germline V gene data show CDR1 as SQVTM and CDR2 as ANQGSEA. The CDR3, as DNA: TGCAGCGTTACAAAAGCGGGAGAGTCCTCCGAGCAGTACTTC. Residues: CSVTKAGESSEQYF.

V gene TRBV28 combines with J gene TRBJ2-1, with D maybe TRBD2 (5 bases). The CDR3 loop spans 15 amino acids. Germline CDR1 is MDHEN and CDR2 is SYDVKM. Trimming left V 3 bases short and J 7 bases short, with 16 bases between. CDR3 nucleotides: TGTGCCAGCAGTTTTCCCCCCTATCGGGAAAATGAGCAGTTCTTC. Translating gives CASSFPPYRENEQFF.

The chain links TRBV2 to TRBJ1-3; D not resolved. Germline assignment: CDR1 SNHLY and CDR2 FYNNEI. The CDR3 has 12 amino acids. V dropped 4 bases and J dropped 6 bases, with 7 bases sitting between them. CDR3 loop: CASSAQANTIYF. The DNA for the CDR3 is TGTGCCAGCAGTGCTCAGGCAAACACCATATATTTT.

The V gene is TRBV4-1, the J gene TRBJ1-5; 8 nucleotides line up with TRBD1. Germline trimming cut 2 bases from V and 5 bases from J; bases unmatched to any gene: 5. CDR3 length: 15 residues. Germline-derived CDR1 and CDR2 are MGHRA and YSYEKL. In DNA, the CDR3 is TGCGCCAGCAGCCAACAGACAGGGGCGGATCAGCCCCAGCATTTT. Its translation: CASSQQTGADQPQHF.

This chain uses TRBV5-1 with TRBJ2-5, with D possibly TRBD2 on 6 matching bases. Germline V gene data show CDR1 as SGHRS and CDR2 as YFSETQ. This CDR3 contains 15 residues. The germline V and J ends were trimmed by 2 bases and 0 bases, with 11 bases remaining between them. The CDR3, as DNA: TGCGCCAGCAGCTTCAGCGGAGGGTACCAAGAGACCCAGTACTTC. Amino acids: CASSFSGGYQETQYF.

This rearrangement joins TRBV2 to TRBJ1-1; 9 bases align to TRBD1. The CDR3 has 14 residues. J gave up 6 bases and V 1 base, and 3 bases lay outside the gene matches. In germline, CDR1 is SNHLY, CDR2 FYNNEI. The CDR3 DNA is TGTGCCAGCAGTGAAGAAGGACAGGGGTCTGAAGCTTTCTTT. Amino acids: CASSEEGQGSEAFF. Looking up the rest from reference TRBV2 and TRBJ1-1 gives the full variable domain: EPEVTQTPSHQVTQMGQEVILRCVPISNHLYFYWYRQILGQKVEFLVSFYNNEISEKSEIFDDQFSVERPDGSNFTLKIRSTKLEDSAMYFCASSEEGQGSEAFFGQGTRLTVV.

The rearrangement uses TRBV30 and TRBJ2-1, with 8 positions matching TRBD1. This CDR3 has 15 amino acids. Germline V lookup: CDR1 GTSNPN, CDR2 SVGIG (reference sequence). Trimming took 5 bases from V and 8 from J; bases not matched to a gene: 14. The CDR3 DNA reads as TGTGCCTGGGACGTCCGGTGGCGGGGACAGGATGAGCAGTTCTTC. It codes for CAWDVRWRGQDEQFF.

V usage is TRBV7-6 and J usage is TRBJ1-4, with D tentatively TRBD1 (5 bases). From germline, CDR1 is SGHVS and CDR2 FNYEAQ. V was clipped by 1 base and J by 5 bases, with 11 bases between them. This CDR3 region has 15 residues. The CDR3 DNA sequence: TGTGCCAGCAGCTTAGGGGGGGGGTTCAATGAAAAACTGTTTTTT. Encoded protein: CASSLGGGFNEKLFF.

V is TRBV5-8 and J is TRBJ2-7, with 7 positions matching TRBD1. V was clipped by 2 bases and J by 4 bases; unmatched bases: 6. The CDR3 loop spans 14 amino acids. CDR1 is SGHTS, CDR2 YDEGEE, per germline. The CDR3: CASSFMDRNYEQYF. The DNA of the CDR3 is TGTGCCAGCAGCTTTATGGACAGGAATTACGAGCAGTACTTC.

A single count supports this clone. The chain has TRBV28 and TRBJ2-2, with 8 bases lining up with TRBD2. The CDR3 has 17 residues. Trimming at V came to 3 bases and at J to 3 bases, leaving 9 bases not matched to a gene. The germline V gene encodes CDR1 MDHEN and CDR2 SYDVKM. The CDR3 protein is CASSLPSKREYTGELFF. CDR3 coding DNA: TGTGCCAGCAGTTTGCCCTCCAAGCGGGAGTACACCGGGGAGCTGTTTTTT.

The gene calls are TRBV5-1 and TRBJ2-3; D uncertain. Trimming stripped 0 bases from V and 5 bases from J, with 7 bases between. CDR1 and CDR2 from the germline V gene are SGHRS and YFSETQ. The CDR3 sequence is 13 residues long. The CDR3 reads CASSLAVQDTQYF. CDR3 nucleotides: TGCGCCAGCAGCTTGGCGGTTCAAGATACGCAGTATTTT.

The chain joins TRBV1 to TRBJ2-1; the D segment call TRBD2 is taken from the table without a DNA check. TRBV1 has pseudogene status. This CDR3 contains 17 residues. The CDR3 sequence: CTSSPSGLAGDRNEQFF. DNA of the CDR3: TGCACCAGCAGCCCCTCGGGCCTAGCGGGAGATAGAAATGAGCAGTTCTTC.

V gene TRBV5-4 combines with J gene TRBJ1-6; 9 bases align to TRBD1. The V segment lost 4 bases and the J segment 7 bases; nucleotides outside the gene matches: 9. The germline V gene has CDR1 SGHNT and CDR2 YYREEE (reference sequence). The CDR3 is 16 residues long. The CDR3 nucleotides are TGTGCCAGCAGCCCTGAAACAGGGGGCAAAAATTCACCCCTCCACTTT. It yields the protein CASSPETGGKNSPLHF.

The V gene is TRBV28, the J gene TRBJ1-3, with D possibly matching TRBD1 (6 bases). Between the trimmed V and J ends, which lost 4 bases and 0 bases, there was a span of 13 bases. There are 16 residues in the CDR3. Germline assignment: CDR1 MDHEN and CDR2 SYDVKM. The CDR3 here is CASSSRQVISGNTIYF. CDR3 in DNA: TGTGCCAGCAGTTCCCGACAGGTAATCTCTGGAAACACCATATATTTT.

V is TRBV18 and J is TRBJ2-1; tentatively, D is TRBD2 (5 bases). V was cut by 0 bases and J by 3 bases, with 12 bases left in between. The CDR3 has 16 amino acids. Germline values: CDR1 KGHSH, CDR2 LQKENI. This chain's CDR3 is CASSPPGGLVYNEQFF. Here the CDR3 DNA reads TGTGCCAGCTCACCACCTGGCGGGCTTGTCTACAATGAGCAGTTCTTC.

This rearrangement joins TRBV5-8 to TRBJ2-2; possibly TRBD2 for D (6 bases). Germline assignment: CDR1 SGHTS and CDR2 YDEGEE. Trimming shortened V by 6 bases and J by 1 base, and 19 bases separated the two germline ends. The CDR3 runs to 17 residues. The CDR3 is CASTTVWGGMNTGELFF. CDR3 bases: TGTGCCAGCACCACTGTTTGGGGCGGGATGAACACCGGGGAGCTGTTTTTT.

The chain joins TRBV11-3 to TRBJ1-2; a possible D gene is TRBD1 (6 bases). V gave up 5 bases and J gave up 2 bases, with 21 bases separating them. Per the germline V gene, CDR1 is SGHNT and CDR2 is YENEEA. This CDR3 has 17 residues. Here the CDR3 DNA reads TGTGCCAGCAGCCGCGAAACCCCGGGACATCTCAACTATGGCTACACCTTC. Translated, it gives CASSRETPGHLNYGYTF.